Shown below are 3 T cell receptor beta chains from a single sample sequenced in a study of CXCR3-negative and CXCR3-positive naive CD8 T cells. Study-wide results and limits: More hydrophobic TRB CDR3s were found in CXCR3-positive naive cells than in CXCR3-negative naive cells.

TRB cDNA was prepared as libraries by UMI-labeled 5' RACE. With the 5' RACE reads reprocessed, TCRdb shows one record per CDR3 protein and no DNA. This sample's clone table lists 150,000 or so distinct CDR3 sequences. No cognate antigen is known for these TCRs. The specimen was naive CXCR3+ CD8+ T cells from blood. Noted subset: CD45RO-CCR7+CD27+CD95- naive CD8+ T cells expressing CXCR3 (TNR3+). The source is a human donor in good health. Some clones in this sample may be carry-over from other donors' samples.

The CDR3 sequence is CASSTGGVADTQYF. The rearrangement uses TRBV28 and TRBJ2-3; TCRdb's assignment of TRBD1 cannot be checked, as there is no DNA. CDR3 length: 14 amino acids. CDR1 and CDR2 (germline): MDHEN, SYDVKM.

The rearrangement links TRBV29-1 to TRBJ2-3; TCRdb proposes TRBD1, but this gene call is untestable without DNA. The CDR3 extends over 16 amino acids. Germline CDR1 reads SQVTM; CDR2 reads ANQGSEA. This CDR3 is CSVEDGGLGLIDTQYF.

The chain uses TRBV19 and TRBJ2-1; there is no DNA to check the TCRdb D call of TRBD2. Looked up from germline, CDR1 is LNHDA and CDR2 is SQIVND (reference sequence). The CDR3 consists of 14 residues. CDR3 protein: CASGLAGTYNEQFF.